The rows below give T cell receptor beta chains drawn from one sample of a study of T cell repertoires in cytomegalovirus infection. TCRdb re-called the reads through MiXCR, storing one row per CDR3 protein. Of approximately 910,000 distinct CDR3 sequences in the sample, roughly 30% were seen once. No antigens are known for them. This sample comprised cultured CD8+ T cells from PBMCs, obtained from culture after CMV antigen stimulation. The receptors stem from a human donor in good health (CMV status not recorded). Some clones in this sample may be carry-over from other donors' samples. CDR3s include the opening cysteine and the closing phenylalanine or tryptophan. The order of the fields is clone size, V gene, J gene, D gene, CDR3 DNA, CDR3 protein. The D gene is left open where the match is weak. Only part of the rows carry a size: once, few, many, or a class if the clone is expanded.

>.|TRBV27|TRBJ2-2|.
TGTGCCAGCAGTTTAAGGGGGGGCGTGGGGGAGCTGTTTTTT
CASSLRGGVGELFF
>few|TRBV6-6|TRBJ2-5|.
TGTGCCAGCAGTCCCGCGGGGGCCCTCGAGACCCAGTACTTC
CASSPAGALETQYF
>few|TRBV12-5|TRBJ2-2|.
TGTGCTAGTGGCCCACAGGGGAACACCGGGGAGCTGTTTTTT
CASGPQGNTGELFF
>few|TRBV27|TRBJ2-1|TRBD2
TGTGCCAGCAGTTTATGGGCTAGCGGAACCTACAATGAGCAGTTCTTC
CASSLWASGTYNEQFF
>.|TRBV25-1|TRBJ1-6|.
TGTGCCAGCAGTGTGGGAGGGACCCTCCACTTT
CASSVGGTLHF
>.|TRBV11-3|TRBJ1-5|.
TGTGCCAGCAACTCCTTGACGGAGCCTTACTATAGCAATCAGCCCCAGCATTTT
CASNSLTEPYYSNQPQHF
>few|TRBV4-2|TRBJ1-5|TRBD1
TGTGCCAGCAGCCAAGAAAACCGGGACAGGGTAAATCAGCCCCAGCATTTT
CASSQENRDRVNQPQHF
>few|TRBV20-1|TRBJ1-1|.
TGCAGTGCTAGAGACCGGGGGCATTTGAACACTGAAGCTTTCTTT
CSARDRGHLNTEAFF
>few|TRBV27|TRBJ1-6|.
TGTGCCAGCAGCCCCGGGTACGGCCTTAATTCACCCCTCCACTTT
CASSPGYGLNSPLHF
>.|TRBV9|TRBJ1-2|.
TGTGCCAGCAGCGCAACGACCTTTACTAACTATGGCTACACCTTC
CASSATTFTNYGYTF
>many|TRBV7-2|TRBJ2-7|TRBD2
TGTGCCAGCAGCTCCCCCCCGACTAGCGCCCTCGTCATCTCCTACGAGCAGTACTTC
CASSSPPTSALVISYEQYF
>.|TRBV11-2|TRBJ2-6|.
TGTGCCAGCAGCTTAGGCAGGGCAGGGGCCAACGTCCTGACTTTC
CASSLGRAGANVLTF
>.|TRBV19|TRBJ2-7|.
TGTGCCAGTAGTAGCACCCCTGGGCCCTACGAGCAGTACTTC
CASSSTPGPYEQYF
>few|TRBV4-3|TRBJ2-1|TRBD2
TGCGCCAGCAGCCAACCTCGCCCCACTAGCGGGGGGGCCATTGAGCAGTTCTTC
CASSQPRPTSGGAIEQFF
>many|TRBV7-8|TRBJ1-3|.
TGTGCCAGCAGCTTAACCAGGGCTGGAAACACCATATATTTT
CASSLTRAGNTIYF
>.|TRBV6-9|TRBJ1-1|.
TGCGCCAGCAGCGCAGGGACCTTGAACACTGAAGCTTTCTTT
CASSAGTLNTEAFF
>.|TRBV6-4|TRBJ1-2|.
TGTGCCAGCAGTGACGATCGTAGGGGGGGCTACACCTTC
CASSDDRRGGYTF
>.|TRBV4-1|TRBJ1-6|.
TGCGCCAGCAGCCAGCCCGGCGACTCCTATAATTCACCCCTCCACTTT
CASSQPGDSYNSPLHF
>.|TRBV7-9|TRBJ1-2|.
TGTGCCAGCAGCTCTCCGACCTTTACTAACTATGGCTACACCTTC
CASSSPTFTNYGYTF
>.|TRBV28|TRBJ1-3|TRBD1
TGTGCCAGCAGTTCTAACCGACAGGGGGATCATAGAAACACCATATATTTT
CASSSNRQGDHRNTIYF
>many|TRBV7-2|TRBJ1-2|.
TGTGCCAGCAGCTTAACGGTAAACACGATCTATGGCTACACCTTC
CASSLTVNTIYGYTF
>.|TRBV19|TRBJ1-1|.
TGTGCCAGTAGTATGCGGCCCGGGATGGAAGCTTTCTTT
CASSMRPGMEAFF
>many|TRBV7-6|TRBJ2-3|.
TGTGCCAGCAGTCATGGGGAGTCAGATACGCAGTATTTT
CASSHGESDTQYF
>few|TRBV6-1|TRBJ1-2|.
TGTGCCAGCAGCCTAGAATACGGCCACTATGGCTACACCTTC
CASSLEYGHYGYTF
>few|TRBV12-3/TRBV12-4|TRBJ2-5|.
TGTGCCAGCAGTTTTGAGGGGAGCTTGGAGACCCAGTACTTC
CASSFEGSLETQYF
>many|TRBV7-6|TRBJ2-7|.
TGTGCCAGCAGCTTAGGGGGAGCCGAGCAGTACTTC
CASSLGGAEQYF
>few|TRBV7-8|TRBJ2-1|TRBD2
TGTGCCAGCAGCTTAATAGCGGGGGCCCAGGGGGAATCGGGTGAGCAGTTCTTC
CASSLIAGAQGESGEQFF
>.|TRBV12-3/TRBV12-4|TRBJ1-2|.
TGTGCCAGCAGCGACCCCTACACCTTC
CASSDPYTF
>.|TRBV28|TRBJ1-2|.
TGTGCCAGCAGCCCACCCGTGGCAGCCTATGGCTACACCTTC
CASSPPVAAYGYTF
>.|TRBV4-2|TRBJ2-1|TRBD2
TGTGCCAGCAGCCAAGAGCTGGCGGGGGTGTACAATGAGCAGTTCTTC
CASSQELAGVYNEQFF
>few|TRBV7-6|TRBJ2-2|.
TGTGCCAGCAGCTTATCATCGGGGGCGGCCGGGGAGCTGTTTTTT
CASSLSSGAAGELFF
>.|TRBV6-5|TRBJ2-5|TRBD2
TGTGCCAGCAGTTATTCCGATTTCCTGACTAGCGGAGAAGAGACCCAGTACTTC
CASSYSDFLTSGEETQYF
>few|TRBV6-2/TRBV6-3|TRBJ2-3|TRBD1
TGTGCCAGCAGTTACCCAGGAGAGGGGGCGCGGACAGATACGCAGTATTTT
CASSYPGEGARTDTQYF